This is a list of T cell receptor beta chains from one sample in a study of identical twins' blood T cells. Each CDR3 protein is one row after TCRdb ran MiXCR on the 5' RACE reads. The sample holds roughly 380,000 distinct CDR3 sequences; about 28% are singletons and the top ten take around 5.6%. Sequenced material: PBMCs. These receptor sequences come from a woman aged 18 to 55 in good health. CDR3s include the opening cysteine and the closing phenylalanine or tryptophan. D genes are given only for firm matches. Size is stated for part of the rows, as once, few or many counts, or as a class when the clone is expanded.

j_call	v_call	d_call	clone_size	cdr3_aa	cdr3_nt
TRBJ1-2	TRBV4-3	TRBD1	NA	CASSLEQGAVYGYTF	TGCGCCAGCAGCCTTGAACAGGGGGCGGTCTATGGCTACACCTTC
TRBJ2-7	TRBV16	NA	NA	CASSQYTAEQYF	TGTGCCAGCAGCCAGTACACAGCGGAGCAGTACTTC
TRBJ2-7	TRBV3-1	NA	NA	CASSQAPMTAYEQYF	TGTGCCAGCAGCCAAGCCCCTATGACAGCCTACGAGCAGTACTTC
TRBJ2-1	TRBV4-3	NA	few	CASSWSYNEQFF	TGCGCCAGCAGTTGGTCCTACAATGAGCAGTTCTTC
TRBJ2-7	TRBV20-1	NA	NA	CSATGQKKSYEQYF	TGCAGTGCTACCGGACAGAAAAAATCCTACGAGCAGTACTTC
TRBJ2-7	TRBV5-6	NA	few	CASSLGGNSYEQYF	TGTGCCAGCAGCTTGGGTGGGAACTCCTACGAGCAGTACTTC
TRBJ2-3	TRBV5-1	TRBD1	NA	CASSWDRVTDTQYF	TGCGCCAGCAGTTGGGACAGGGTCACAGATACGCAGTATTTT
TRBJ2-3	TRBV6-1	NA	NA	CTGGWYMTDTQYF	TGTACGGGGGGCTGGTACATGACAGATACGCAGTATTTT
TRBJ2-1	TRBV5-1	NA	NA	CASSAEDPNEQFF	TGCGCCAGCAGTGCCGAGGATCCGAATGAGCAGTTCTTC
TRBJ1-1	TRBV19	TRBD1	NA	CASSIGQGGTEAFF	TGTGCCAGTAGTATAGGGCAGGGGGGCACTGAAGCTTTCTTT
TRBJ1-1	TRBV20-1	NA	NA	CSARDRGTLRRTEAFF	TGCAGTGCTAGAGATCGGGGCACCCTGAGGCGCACTGAAGCTTTCTTT
TRBJ1-2	TRBV28	TRBD1	NA	CASGPRGQGAKYGYTF	TGTGCCAGCGGTCCCCGCGGACAGGGGGCTAAGTATGGCTACACCTTC
TRBJ2-3	TRBV20-1	NA	NA	CSAQDLGSTDTQYF	TGCAGTGCCCAAGATTTAGGGAGCACAGATACGCAGTATTTT
TRBJ2-2	TRBV5-6	NA	few	CASSSGVTGNTGELFF	TGTGCCAGCAGCTCGGGGGTGACAGGGAACACCGGGGAGCTGTTTTTT
TRBJ2-3	TRBV2	NA	few	CASSEAWETETDTQYF	TGTGCCAGCAGTGAAGCTTGGGAGACGGAAACAGATACGCAGTATTTT
TRBJ1-2	TRBV20-1	NA	many	CSAYDRNNYGYTF	TGCAGTGCTTATGACAGAAATAACTATGGCTACACCTTC
TRBJ2-1	TRBV6-5	NA	few	CASTQDRMEGNEQFF	TGTGCCAGCACCCAGGACAGGATGGAGGGCAATGAGCAGTTCTTC
TRBJ1-1	TRBV20-1	NA	many	CSASHYQGGHTEAFF	TGCAGTGCTAGCCACTATCAGGGTGGGCACACTGAAGCTTTCTTT
TRBJ1-2	TRBV5-1	TRBD1	NA	CASSQTGTALYGYTF	TGCGCCAGCAGCCAAACCGGGACAGCTCTCTATGGCTACACCTTC
TRBJ1-2	TRBV10-2	TRBD1	once	CAILRDRFYGYTF	TGCGCCATTCTCCGGGACAGGTTCTATGGCTACACCTTC
TRBJ2-2	TRBV7-2	NA	NA	CASSLVSGTWELFF	TGTGCCAGCAGCTTAGTTTCCGGGACCTGGGAGCTGTTTTTT
TRBJ2-1	TRBV5-1	NA	NA	CASSGGQHYNEQFF	TGCGCCAGCAGCGGAGGACAACACTACAATGAGCAGTTCTTC
TRBJ1-1	TRBV11-1	NA	few	CASSKGGTEAFF	TGTGCCAGCAGCAAAGGGGGCACTGAAGCTTTCTTT
TRBJ1-2	TRBV3-1	NA	NA	CASSPIVGAGYGYTF	TGTGCCAGCAGCCCCATTGTGGGGGCGGGCTATGGCTACACCTTC
TRBJ1-1	TRBV20-1	TRBD1	few	CSAKARTGSAEAFF	TGCAGTGCTAAGGCCCGGACAGGGTCGGCTGAAGCTTTCTTT
TRBJ1-5	TRBV12-3/TRBV12-4	TRBD1	NA	CASSLGTGDDQPQHF	TGTGCCAGCAGTTTGGGAACAGGGGATGATCAGCCCCAGCATTTT
TRBJ2-6	TRBV2	NA	NA	CAQSGANVLTF	TGTGCCCAGTCTGGGGCCAACGTCCTGACTTTC
TRBJ1-5	TRBV4-2	NA	many	CASSQESLGSNQPQHF	TGTGCCAGCAGCCAAGAATCGCTGGGGAGCAATCAGCCCCAGCATTTT
TRBJ1-4	TRBV23-1	TRBD1	NA	CASRPWDSRDNEKLFF	TGCGCCAGCAGGCCCTGGGACAGTCGAGATAATGAAAAACTGTTTTTT
TRBJ1-5	TRBV2	NA	few	CASSGTDYYQPQHF	TGTGCCAGCAGTGGGACAGACTATTATCAGCCCCAGCATTTT
TRBJ1-1	TRBV14	NA	once	CASSPGHIEAFF	TGTGCCAGCAGCCCAGGGCACATTGAGGCTTTCTTT
TRBJ1-1	TRBV30	NA	many	CAWSLYTEAFF	TGTGCCTGGAGTCTCTACACTGAAGCTTTCTTT
TRBJ1-1	TRBV28	NA	many	CASRSPGLEAFF	TGTGCCAGCAGATCACCCGGACTGGAAGCTTTCTTT
TRBJ2-2	TRBV10-3	NA	few	CAIRGSGNTGELFF	TGTGCCATCCGGGGGAGCGGGAACACCGGGGAGCTGTTTTTT
TRBJ2-7	TRBV18	NA	many	CASSPWEGVYEQYF	TGTGCCAGCTCACCCTGGGAGGGGGTCTACGAGCAGTACTTC
TRBJ2-3	TRBV12-5	TRBD1	NA	CASGQDRRKDTQYF	TGTGCTAGTGGTCAGGACAGGAGGAAGGATACGCAGTATTTT
TRBJ1-2	TRBV4-1	NA	NA	CASSQAFDDRHYGYTF	TGCGCCAGCAGCCAAGCTTTCGACGACAGACACTATGGCTACACCTTC
TRBJ2-3	TRBV20-1	NA	few	CSAGRRKHETQYF	TGCAGTGCCGGCCGTAGAAAGCACGAAACGCAGTATTTT
TRBJ1-3	TRBV9	NA	many	CASSSWSGNTIYF	TGTGCCAGCAGCTCCTGGTCTGGAAACACCATATATTTT
TRBJ1-5	TRBV3-1	NA	NA	CASSLTGGPQHF	TGTGCCAGCAGCCTAACTGGGGGGCCCCAGCATTTT
TRBJ1-6	TRBV21-1	NA	NA	CASSPPRSGRGSGDNSSPLHF	TGTGCCAGCAGCCCACCCCGTTCTGGAAGGGGAAGTGGGGATAATAGTTCACCCCTCCACTTT
TRBJ1-1	TRBV10-2	NA	NA	CASAPTGFTEAFF	TGCGCCAGCGCCCCAACCGGGTTCACTGAAGCTTTCTTT
TRBJ1-2	TRBV5-1	NA	NA	CASRAENYGYTF	TGCGCCAGCCGCGCGGAGAACTATGGCTACACCTTC
TRBJ1-1	TRBV2	TRBD1	many	CASRVRTGDNGIAEAFF	TGTGCCAGCAGAGTCCGGACAGGGGATAATGGTATCGCTGAAGCTTTCTTT